The clone carrying this T cell receptor (beta chain) is large. What it binds is not known. V lost 2 bases and J 2 bases, leaving 7 bases between the germline ends. The germline gives CDR1 MNHGY, CDR2 SAAAGT. This CDR3 is built from 13 residues. The data were taken from a study of T cells in localized non-small cell lung cancer. The protocol was immunoSEQ multiplex PCR, while the TCRdb copy is restricted to in-frame clones and leaves out a portion. The repertoire holds some 1,600 clones, around 20% seen once, with 20% to 30% in the top ten. Study-level points and caveats: Longer overall survival was linked to higher blood T cell density. Appearance in adjacent lung was seen for a median approximately 60 of the top 100 tumor clones. Heterogeneity remains possible because sequencing was limited to only one tumor region. Measurement of T cell clonality placed uninvolved adjacent lung highest, above the level in tumor.

This specimen was lung tumor tissue, taken before any cancer treatment. V gene TRBV6-8 combines with J gene TRBJ2-7; TRBD2 might be the D (5 bases). This clonotype was sampled from a man aged 40-75 years with stage III squamous cell lung carcinoma. The CDR3 loop is CASSYGRPYEQYF. For the CDR3, the DNA is TGTGCCAGCAGTTACGGGAGACCCTACGAGCAGTACTTC.